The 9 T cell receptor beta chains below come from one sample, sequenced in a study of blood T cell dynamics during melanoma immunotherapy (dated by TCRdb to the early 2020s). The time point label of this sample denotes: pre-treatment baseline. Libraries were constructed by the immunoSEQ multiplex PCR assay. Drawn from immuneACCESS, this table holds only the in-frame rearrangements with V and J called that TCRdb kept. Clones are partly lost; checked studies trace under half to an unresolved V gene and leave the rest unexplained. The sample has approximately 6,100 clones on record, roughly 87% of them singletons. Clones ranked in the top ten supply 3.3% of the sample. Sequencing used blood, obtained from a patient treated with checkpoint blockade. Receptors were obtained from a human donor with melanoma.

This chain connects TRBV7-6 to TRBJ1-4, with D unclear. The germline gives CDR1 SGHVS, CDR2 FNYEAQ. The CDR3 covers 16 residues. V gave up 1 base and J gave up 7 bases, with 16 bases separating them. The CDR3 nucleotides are TGTGCCAGCAGCTTAGTCAGAAGGGTAAGAGGTGAAAAACTGTTTTTT. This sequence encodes CASSLVRRVRGEKLFF.

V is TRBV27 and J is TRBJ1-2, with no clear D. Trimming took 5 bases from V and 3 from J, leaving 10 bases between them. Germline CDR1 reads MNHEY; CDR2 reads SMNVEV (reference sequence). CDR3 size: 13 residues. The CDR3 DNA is TGTGCCAGCAGTACCAGCGTCTACTATGGCTACACCTTC. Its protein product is CASSTSVYYGYTF.

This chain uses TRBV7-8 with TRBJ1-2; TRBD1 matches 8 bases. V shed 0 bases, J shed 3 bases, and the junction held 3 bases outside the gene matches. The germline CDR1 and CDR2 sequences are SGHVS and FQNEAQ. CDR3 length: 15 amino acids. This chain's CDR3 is CASSLAPTGDYGYTF. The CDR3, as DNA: TGTGCCAGCAGCTTAGCGCCGACAGGGGACTATGGCTACACCTTC.

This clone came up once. CDR3 sequence: CASSQESSVPYEQYF. In nucleotides, the CDR3 is TGCGCCAGCAGCCAGGAGAGTTCAGTCCCCTACGAGCAGTACTTC. The rearrangement uses TRBV4-3 and TRBJ2-7; D not certain. Germline assignment: CDR1 LGHNA and CDR2 YSLEER. V was cut by 3 bases and J by 2 bases, with 14 bases left in between. The CDR3 is 15 residues long.

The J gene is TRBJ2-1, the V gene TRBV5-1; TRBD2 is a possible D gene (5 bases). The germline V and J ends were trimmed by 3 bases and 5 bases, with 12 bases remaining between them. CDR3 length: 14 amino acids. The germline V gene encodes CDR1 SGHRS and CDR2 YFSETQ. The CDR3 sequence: CASSSNGINNEQFF. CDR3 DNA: TGCGCCAGCAGCTCGAACGGGATCAACAATGAGCAGTTCTTC.

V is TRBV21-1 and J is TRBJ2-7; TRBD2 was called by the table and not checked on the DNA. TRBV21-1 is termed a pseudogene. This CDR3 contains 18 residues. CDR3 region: CASSKEGEGRVEIYEQYF. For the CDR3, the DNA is TGTGCCAGCAGCAAAGAAGGAGAGGGAAGAGTGGAGATCTACGAGCAGTACTTC.

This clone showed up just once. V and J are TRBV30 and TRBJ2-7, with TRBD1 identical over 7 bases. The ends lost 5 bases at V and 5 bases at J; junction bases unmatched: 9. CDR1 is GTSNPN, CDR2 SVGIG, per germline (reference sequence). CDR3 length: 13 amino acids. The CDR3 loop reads CAWEGASYHEQYF. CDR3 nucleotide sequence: TGTGCCTGGGAGGGGGCTAGCTACCACGAGCAGTACTTC.

This CDR3 reads CASSLYSGGYRRNTEAFF. For the CDR3, the DNA is TGTGCCAGCAGTTTATATTCGGGGGGCTACAGGCGAAACACTGAAGCTTTCTTT. The genes are TRBV27 and TRBJ1-1, with D tentatively TRBD1 (6 bases). The CDR3 spans 18 residues. The germline CDR1 and CDR2 sequences are MNHEY and SMNVEV (reference sequence). Trimming cost V 1 base and J 2 bases, with 20 bases left between them.

The CDR3 DNA reads as TGTGCCAGCAGCTACCTCTCCGGGGGGCGGAATGGCTACACCTTC. It codes for CASSYLSGGRNGYTF. The rearrangement joins TRBV5-6 to TRBJ1-2, with D possibly being TRBD1 (6 bases). Germline lookup yields CDR1 SGHDT and CDR2 YYEEEE. CDR3 length: 15 amino acids. V was pared by 3 bases and J by 6 bases, with 18 bases between.